This TCR beta chain was observed in a study of cytomegalovirus exposure and HLA in healthy donors. Points from the study as a whole: In the analysis, some V segments, TRBV6-2 and TRBV6-3 included, were excluded as indistinguishable.

Trimming cost V 6 bases and J 8 bases, with 10 bases left between them. Germline CDR1 is LNHDA and CDR2 is SQIVND (reference sequence). The CDR3 loop spans 11 amino acids. Healthy bone marrow donors supplied every sample. Donors likely had unrecorded immune exposures despite being nominally healthy when sampled. A multiplex PCR was run with 60 Vbeta primers and 13 Jbeta primers. Using immunoSEQ multiplex PCR, the repertoire was profiled, and TCRdb retains in-frame clones only, with some absent. This table has 200,000 to 250,000 clones, roughly 80% appearing once. Comments on this clone: The antigen is undetermined.

The rearrangement joins TRBV19 to TRBJ1-2, with D possibly TRBD1 on 6 matching bases. What was sequenced was PBMCs. The source of this sequence is a man aged 25-45 years in good health and CMV-seronegative. This CDR3 is CASRQGMGYTF. The CDR3 region has the DNA TGTGCCAGTAGACAGGGCATGGGCTACACCTTC.